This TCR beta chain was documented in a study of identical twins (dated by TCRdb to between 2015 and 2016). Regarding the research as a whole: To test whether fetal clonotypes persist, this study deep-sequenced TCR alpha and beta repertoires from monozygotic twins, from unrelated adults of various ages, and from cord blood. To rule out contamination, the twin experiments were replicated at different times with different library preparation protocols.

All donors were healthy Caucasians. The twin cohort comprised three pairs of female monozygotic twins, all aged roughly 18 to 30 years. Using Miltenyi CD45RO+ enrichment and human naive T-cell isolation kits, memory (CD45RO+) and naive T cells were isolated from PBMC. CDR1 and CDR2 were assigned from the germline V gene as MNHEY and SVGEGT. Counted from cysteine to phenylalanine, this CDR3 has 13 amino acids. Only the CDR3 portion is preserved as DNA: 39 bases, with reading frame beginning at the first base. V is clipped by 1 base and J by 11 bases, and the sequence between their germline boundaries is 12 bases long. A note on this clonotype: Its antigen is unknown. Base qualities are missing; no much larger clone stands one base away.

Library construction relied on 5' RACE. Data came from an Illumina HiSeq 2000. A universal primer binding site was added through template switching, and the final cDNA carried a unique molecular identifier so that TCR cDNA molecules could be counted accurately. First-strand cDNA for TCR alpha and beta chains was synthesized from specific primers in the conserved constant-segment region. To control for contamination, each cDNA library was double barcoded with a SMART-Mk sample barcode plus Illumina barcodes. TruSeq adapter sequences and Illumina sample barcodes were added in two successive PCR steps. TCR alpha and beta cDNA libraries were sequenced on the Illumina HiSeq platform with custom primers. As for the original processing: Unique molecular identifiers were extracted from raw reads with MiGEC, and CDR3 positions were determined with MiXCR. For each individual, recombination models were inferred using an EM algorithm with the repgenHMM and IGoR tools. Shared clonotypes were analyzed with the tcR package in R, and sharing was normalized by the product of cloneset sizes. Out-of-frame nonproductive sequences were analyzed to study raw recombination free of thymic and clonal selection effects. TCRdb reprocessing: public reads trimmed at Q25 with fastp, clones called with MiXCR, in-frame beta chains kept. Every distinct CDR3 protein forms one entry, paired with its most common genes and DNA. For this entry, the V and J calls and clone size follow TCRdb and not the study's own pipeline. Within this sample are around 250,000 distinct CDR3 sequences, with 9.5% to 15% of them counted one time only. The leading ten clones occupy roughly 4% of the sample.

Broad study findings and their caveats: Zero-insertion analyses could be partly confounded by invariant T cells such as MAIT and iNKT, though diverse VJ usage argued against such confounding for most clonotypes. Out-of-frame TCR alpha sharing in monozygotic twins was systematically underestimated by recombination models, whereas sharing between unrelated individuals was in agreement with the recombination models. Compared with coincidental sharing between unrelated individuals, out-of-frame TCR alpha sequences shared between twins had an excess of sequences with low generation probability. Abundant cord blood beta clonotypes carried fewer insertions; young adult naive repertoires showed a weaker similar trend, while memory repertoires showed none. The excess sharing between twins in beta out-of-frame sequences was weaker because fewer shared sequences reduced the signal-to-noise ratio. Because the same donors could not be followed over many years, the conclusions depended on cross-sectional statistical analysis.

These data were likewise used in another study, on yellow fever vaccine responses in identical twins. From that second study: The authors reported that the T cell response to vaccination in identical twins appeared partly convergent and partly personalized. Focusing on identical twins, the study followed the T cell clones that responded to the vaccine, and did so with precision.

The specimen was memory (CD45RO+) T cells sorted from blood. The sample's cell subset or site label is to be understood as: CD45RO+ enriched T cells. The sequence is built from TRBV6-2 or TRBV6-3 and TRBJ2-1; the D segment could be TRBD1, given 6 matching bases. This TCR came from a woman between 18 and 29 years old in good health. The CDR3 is CASSYFSTGQQFF. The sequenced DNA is TGTGCCAGCAGTTACTTCTCGACAGGACAGCAGTTCTTC.